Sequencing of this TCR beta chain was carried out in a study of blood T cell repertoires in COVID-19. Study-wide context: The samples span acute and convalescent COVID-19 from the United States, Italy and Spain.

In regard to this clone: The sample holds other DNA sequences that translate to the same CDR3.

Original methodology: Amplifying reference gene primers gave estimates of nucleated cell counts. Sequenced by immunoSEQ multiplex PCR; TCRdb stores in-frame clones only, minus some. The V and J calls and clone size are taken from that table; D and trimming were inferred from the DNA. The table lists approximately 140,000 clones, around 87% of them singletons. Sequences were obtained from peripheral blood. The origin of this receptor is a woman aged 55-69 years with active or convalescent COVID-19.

CDR3 amino acids: CASTPRPAADTGELFF. Written as DNA, the CDR3 is TGTGCCAGTACCCCGCGGCCCGCGGCCGATACCGGGGAGCTGTTTTTT. V usage is TRBV7-2 and J usage is TRBJ2-2; no definite D call. Germline CDR1 reads SGHTA; CDR2 reads FQGNSA. The CDR3 sequence is 16 residues long. Trimming took off 9 bases at V and 5 bases at J, with 22 bases between the two ends.